These 6 T cell receptor beta chains came from one sample sequenced in a study of blood T cell repertoires in COVID-19 (dated by TCRdb to between 2020 and 2021). Library preparation employed the immunoSEQ multiplex PCR assay. TCRdb provides this immuneACCESS table in a form limited to in-frame rearrangements. Some clones are lacking; in checked studies, under half of them reflect an unresolved V gene, and why the rest are absent is not known. This sample comprises 150,000 or so clones, 65% to 90% of them detected only once. The ten largest clones take up roughly 8% of the sample. The material sequenced was peripheral blood. These receptors came from a man in his sixties with acute or convalescent COVID-19.

The chain uses TRBV28 and TRBJ1-5, with 11 bases identical to TRBD1. The V and J ends lost 3 bases and 0 bases, in that order; junction bases with no gene match: 4. The CDR3 extends over 17 amino acids. Germline V gene lookup returns CDR1 MDHEN and CDR2 SYDVKM. This CDR3 reads CASSLSDRGLSNQPQHF. The CDR3 bases are TGTGCCAGCAGTTTGTCGGACAGGGGGCTTAGCAATCAGCCCCAGCATTTT.

The chain uses TRBV27 and TRBJ2-2; 7 bases line up with TRBD1. J was trimmed by 6 bases and V by 5 bases; bases with no gene match: 6. Germline values: CDR1 MNHEY, CDR2 SMNVEV (reference sequence). This CDR3 contains 14 residues. The CDR3 spells CASSDTGAAGELFF. The CDR3 DNA is TGTGCCAGCAGTGACACAGGGGCAGCCGGGGAGCTGTTTTTT.

This clone was detected many times. The DNA for the CDR3 is TGTGCCAGCAGGAGGAGCCAGAACACTGAAGCTTTCTTT. It yields the protein CASRRSQNTEAFF. The chain couples TRBV6-5 to TRBJ1-1; unclear D gene. There are 13 residues in the CDR3. The V and J ends lost 6 bases and 1 base respectively, with 9 bases between them. CDR1 and CDR2 (germline): MNHEY, SVGAGI.

V usage is TRBV6-6 and J usage is TRBJ2-7, with a possible D match to TRBD2 (6 bases). The CDR3 consists of 15 residues. CDR1 MNHNY and CDR2 SVGAGI come from the germline V gene (reference sequence). Trimming shortened V by 0 bases and J by 4 bases, and 13 bases separated the two germline ends. The CDR3 nucleotides read TGTGCCAGCAGTTACTCGCGGGGAAAGGAATACGAGCAGTACTTC. This translates into CASSYSRGKEYEQYF.

This clone came up once. This rearrangement joins TRBV3-1 (or the pseudogene TRBV3-2) to TRBJ1-1; D is unclear. Germline lookup yields CDR1 LGHDT and CDR2 YNNKEL (reference sequence). CDR3 length: 12 residues. Between the trimmed V and J ends, which lost 5 bases and 11 bases, there was a span of 15 bases. The CDR3 sequence: CASSSREDAAFF. CDR3 in DNA: TGTGCCAGCAGCAGCAGAGAGGATGCGGCTTTCTTT.

The genes are TRBV30 and TRBJ2-3; 9 nucleotides align to TRBD1. The J segment lost 4 bases and the V segment lost 2 bases, leaving 7 bases of the junction unmatched. The germline V gene encodes CDR1 GTSNPN and CDR2 SVGIG (reference sequence). The CDR3 extends over 15 amino acids. CDR3 in amino acids: CAWSNTGGGSDTQYF. The CDR3 coding sequence is TGTGCCTGGAGTAACACAGGGGGCGGATCAGATACGCAGTATTTT.